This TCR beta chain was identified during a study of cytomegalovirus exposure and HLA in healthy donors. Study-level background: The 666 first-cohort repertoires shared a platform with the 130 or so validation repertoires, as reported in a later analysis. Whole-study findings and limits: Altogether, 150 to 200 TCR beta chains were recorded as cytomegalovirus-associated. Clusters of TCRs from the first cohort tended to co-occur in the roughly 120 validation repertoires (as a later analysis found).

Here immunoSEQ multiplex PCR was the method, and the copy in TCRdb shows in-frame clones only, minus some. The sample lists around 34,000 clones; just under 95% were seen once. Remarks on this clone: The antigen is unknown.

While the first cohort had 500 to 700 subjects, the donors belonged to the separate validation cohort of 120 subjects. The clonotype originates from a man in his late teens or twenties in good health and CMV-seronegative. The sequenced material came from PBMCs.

The CDR3 DNA reads as TGCGCCAGCAGCTCTTCCCCTATAGGCAGGCCGAACACCGGGGAGCTGTTTTTT. Its translation: CASSSSPIGRPNTGELFF. The chain recombines TRBV5-1 with TRBJ2-2; D gene uncertain. V was shortened by 3 bases and J by 0 bases, with 18 bases between the two germline ends. The CDR3 consists of 18 residues. Germline CDR1 reads SGHRS; CDR2 reads YFSETQ.